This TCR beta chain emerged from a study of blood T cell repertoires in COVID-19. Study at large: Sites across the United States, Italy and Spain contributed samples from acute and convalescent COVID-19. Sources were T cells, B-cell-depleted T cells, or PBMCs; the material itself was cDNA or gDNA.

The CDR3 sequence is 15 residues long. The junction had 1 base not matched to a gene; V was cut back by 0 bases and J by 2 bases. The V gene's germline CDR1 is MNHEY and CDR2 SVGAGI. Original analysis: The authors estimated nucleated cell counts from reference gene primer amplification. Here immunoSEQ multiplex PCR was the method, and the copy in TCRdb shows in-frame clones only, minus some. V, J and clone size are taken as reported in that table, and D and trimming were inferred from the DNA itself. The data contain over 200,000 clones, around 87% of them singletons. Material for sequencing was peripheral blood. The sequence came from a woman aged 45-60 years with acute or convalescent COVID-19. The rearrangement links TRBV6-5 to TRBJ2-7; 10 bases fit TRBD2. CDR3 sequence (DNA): TGTGCCAGCAGTTACTCAGCGGGAGGGACCTACGAGCAGTACTTC. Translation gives CASSYSAGGTYEQYF.